The clone carrying this T cell receptor (beta chain) was seen only a few times. The data were obtained in a study of blood T cell repertoires in COVID-19. Profiled with immunoSEQ multiplex PCR; TCRdb holds only in-frame clones, not every one. Of over 250,000 clones in the sample, roughly 80% were seen once. The CDR3 length is 13 residues. The J gene is TRBJ2-7, the V gene TRBV21-1; the table calls TRBD2, which could not be checked here. TRBV21-1 is deemed a pseudogene. Sequenced: PBMCs or T cells enriched from blood (not recorded which). The TCR sequence derives from a man aged 40-55 years who had been exposed to COVID-19. The CDR3 DNA sequence: TGTGCCAGCAGCAGTGGAGGGCCCTACGAGCAGTACTTC. Its protein is CASSSGGPYEQYF.